The 18 T cell receptor beta chains presented below share a single source sample, sequenced in a study of OX40 agonist ivuxolimab in advanced cancers. Produced via immunoSEQ multiplex PCR; TCRdb's table is partial and in-frame only. The sample yields about 88,000 clones, just under 90% seen once. Sequenced material: CD4+ or CD8+ T cells sorted from blood, taken in a trial of the OX40 agonist ivuxolimab. These receptors were collected from an adult with an advanced solid tumor such as melanoma, head and neck, liver or kidney cancer.

This clone occurred once. The V call is TRBV7-2, the J call TRBJ2-7; the match to TRBD1 covers 8 bases. Per germline, CDR1 SGHTA and CDR2 FQGNSA. Unmatched junction bases numbered 4, after V lost 1 base and J lost 2 bases. This CDR3 has 15 amino acids. The CDR3 spells CASSLGTGPPYEQYF. The CDR3 nucleotides are TGTGCCAGCAGCTTAGGGACAGGGCCTCCCTACGAGCAGTACTTC.

The rearrangement uses TRBV11-1 and TRBJ2-5, with 12 bases that match TRBD2. The CDR3 has 15 residues. V was pared by 5 bases and J by 5 bases, with 6 bases of the junction left unmatched. Germline values: CDR1 SGHAT, CDR2 FQDESV (reference sequence). The CDR3: CASSIRLAGVETQYF. CDR3 nucleotides: TGTGCCAGCAGCATTAGACTAGCGGGGGTGGAGACCCAGTACTTC. The entire variable domain, with the rest obtained from reference TRBV11-1 and TRBJ2-5, is as follows: EAEVAQSPRYKITEKSQAVAFWCDPISGHATLYWYRQILGQGPELLVQFQDESVVDDSQLPKDRFSAERLKGVDSTLKIQPAELGDSAMYLCASSIRLAGVETQYFGPGTRLLVL.

The V and J genes are TRBV5-4 and TRBJ2-7; TRBD1 or TRBD2 may be the D gene (5 bases each). V was shortened by 4 bases and J by 4 bases, with 18 bases between the two germline ends. The CDR3 covers 15 residues. The germline V gene encodes CDR1 SGHNT and CDR2 YYREEE (reference sequence). The CDR3 is CASSHPPGRNYEQYF. CDR3 sequence (DNA): TGTGCCAGCAGCCACCCACCGGGACGGAATTACGAGCAGTACTTC.

This clone occurred once. The CDR3 reads CASRGLAVYEQYF. CDR3 nucleotides: TGCGCCAGCAGGGGACTAGCGGTCTACGAGCAGTACTTC. The chain recombines TRBV10-2 with TRBJ2-7; TRBD2 matches 11 bases. With V trimmed by 6 bases and J by 3 bases, 1 base remained unmatched. The CDR3 runs to 13 residues. Germline CDR1 and CDR2: WSHSY and SAAADI.

The chain carries TRBV11-3 and TRBJ1-6; no definite D call. CDR1 and CDR2 (germline): SGHNT, YENEEA. The germline V and J ends were trimmed by 8 bases and 4 bases, with 9 bases remaining between them. This CDR3 is 13 amino acids long. CDR3 residues: CASAPSYNSPLHF. The DNA of the CDR3 is TGTGCCAGCGCCCCCTCTTATAATTCACCCCTCCACTTT.

The chain links TRBV11-1 to TRBJ2-5; a weak D match, TRBD2 (6 bases). The ends were cut back, 5 bases at V and 0 bases at J, with 13 bases in the middle. Germline CDR1 and CDR2: SGHAT and FQDESV (reference sequence). The CDR3 is 15 amino acids. CDR3 protein: CASSGGTRYQETQYF. The CDR3 DNA reads TGTGCCAGCAGCGGTGGGACTCGCTACCAAGAGACCCAGTACTTC.

This rearrangement joins TRBV7-2 to TRBJ1-5; the D gene is possibly TRBD1 (6 bases). This CDR3 is built from 15 residues. Germline values: CDR1 SGHTA, CDR2 FQGNSA. V was trimmed by 4 bases and J by 1 base, leaving 11 bases between them. CDR3 coding DNA: TGTGCCAGCAGCTCCAGGGGTGGGAGCAATCAGCCCCAGCATTTT. Protein sequence: CASSSRGGSNQPQHF.

This clone counts as medium-sized. The chain has TRBV19 and TRBJ1-1; 8 nucleotides match TRBD1. The CDR3 consists of 16 residues. Germline V CDR1 and CDR2: LNHDA, SQIVND (reference sequence). After removal of 2 bases from V and 2 bases from J, the junction contained 7 bases not matched to a gene. CDR3 bases: TGTGCCAGTAGTATAACAGGGGGGATTTTTAACACTGAAGCTTTCTTT. Its translation is CASSITGGIFNTEAFF.

The chain uses TRBV6-1 and TRBJ2-3; D may be TRBD1 or TRBD2 (7 bases each). V lost 3 bases and J lost 7, with 20 bases in between. The CDR3 has 16 residues. The germline V gene has CDR1 MNHNS and CDR2 SASEGT. The CDR3, as DNA: TGTGCCAGCAGTGACCTGGGGGGGACAGCAATGAATACGCAGTATTTT. Protein sequence: CASSDLGGTAMNTQYF.

The CDR3 nucleotides are TGTGCCTCAAAAAAGGAGCGAATGGACGATGGCTACACCTTC. Amino acids: CASKKERMDDGYTF. The chain combines TRBV19 with TRBJ1-2; D gene uncertain. This CDR3 is 14 amino acids long. In germline, CDR1 is LNHDA, CDR2 SQIVND (reference sequence). Trimming cost V 11 bases and J 6 bases, with 22 bases left between them.

The chain links TRBV2 to TRBJ1-5; D might be TRBD1 (5 bases). Trimming removed 8 bases at V and 1 base at J, with 18 bases between. The CDR3 runs to 16 residues. Germline CDR1 SNHLY, CDR2 FYNNEI. The chain's CDR3 is CASDGGLRDSNQPQHF. For the CDR3, the DNA is TGTGCCAGCGATGGGGGACTCCGGGACAGCAATCAGCCCCAGCATTTT.

This clone appeared a single time. The CDR3 spells CASSQDHLGSSYEQYF. For the CDR3, the DNA is TGTGCCAGCAGCCAAGATCACTTAGGGAGCTCCTACGAGCAGTACTTC. The chain uses TRBV14 and TRBJ2-7, with D tentatively TRBD2 (5 bases). V was trimmed by 0 bases and J by 0 bases, leaving 12 bases between them. From germline, CDR1 is SGHDN and CDR2 FVKESK. The CDR3 runs 16 residues.

The rearrangement uses TRBV30 and TRBJ2-1, with D perhaps given as TRBD1 or TRBD2 (5 bases each). This CDR3 is 15 amino acids long. V was shortened by 2 bases and J by 0 bases, with 11 bases between the two germline ends. Germline values: CDR1 GTSNPN, CDR2 SVGIG (reference sequence). Here the CDR3 reads CAWSTGPDSYNEQFF. The CDR3 nucleotides read TGTGCCTGGAGTACGGGACCCGACTCCTACAATGAGCAGTTCTTC.

V and J are TRBV19 and TRBJ2-3; D possibly corresponds to TRBD2 (6 bases). The CDR3 is 16 amino acids. Germline CDR1 reads LNHDA; CDR2 reads SQIVND (reference sequence). V dropped 3 bases and J dropped 0 bases, with 13 bases sitting between them. CDR3: CASSITGRKSTDTQYF. CDR3 coding DNA: TGTGCCAGTAGTATTACGGGGAGGAAGAGCACAGATACGCAGTATTTT. Using reference TRBV19 and TRBJ2-3 for the parts outside the CDR3, the full variable domain is DGGITQSPKYLFRKEGQNVTLSCEQNLNHDAMYWYRQDPGQGLRLIYYSQIVNDFQKGDIAEGYSVSREKKESFPLTVTSAQKNPTAFYLCASSITGRKSTDTQYFGPGTRLTVL.

V usage is TRBV9 and J usage is TRBJ2-2, with D perhaps matching TRBD1 (6 bases). The CDR3 covers 16 residues. The V gene's germline CDR1 is SGDLS and CDR2 YYNGEE. The V and J ends lost 0 bases and 6 bases respectively, with 15 bases between them. CDR3 DNA: TGTGCCAGCAGCGTAGATGGGACAATAGTGGCCGGGGAGCTGTTTTTT. Translation: CASSVDGTIVAGELFF. Full variable domain (remainder filled in from reference TRBV9 and TRBJ2-2): DSGVTQTPKHLITATGQRVTLRCSPRSGDLSVYWYQQSLDQGLQFLIQYYNGEERAKGNILERFSAQQFPDLHSELNLSSLELGDSALYFCASSVDGTIVAGELFFGEGSRLTVL.

This chain links TRBV29-1 with TRBJ1-3; TRBD1 might be the D (6 bases). Trimming removed 7 bases at V and 0 bases at J, with 19 bases between. The germline CDR1 and CDR2 sequences are SQVTM and ANQGSEA. There are 16 residues in the CDR3. CDR3 sequence (DNA): TGCAGCGCCCTCGTGGGGGCATTTTCCTCTGGAAACACCATATATTTT. It codes for CSALVGAFSSGNTIYF.

The sample holds a few counts of this clone. The genes are TRBV7-3 and TRBJ2-2; D remains ambiguous. Trimming pared 5 bases from V and 2 bases from J, leaving 6 bases between. Per germline, CDR1 SGHTA and CDR2 FQGTGA. CDR3 length: 13 residues. The DNA of the CDR3 is TGTGCCAGCAGCCAGATAAACACCGGGGAGCTGTTTTTT. It codes for CASSQINTGELFF.

About this clone itself: At one boundary the junction diverges from the germline segment, which might be a read error. The V call is TRBV5-4, the J call TRBJ2-7; 11 nucleotides agree with TRBD2. This CDR3 contains 13 residues. Germline V gene lookup returns CDR1 SGHNT and CDR2 YYREEE (reference sequence). CDR3 sequence: CASATGPGLAENF. CDR3 nucleotide sequence: TGTGCTAGTGCCACCGGGCCGGGACTAGCGGAGAACTTC.